This entry concerns a single T cell receptor beta chain. This entry comes from a study of blood T cell repertoires in COVID-19. V was shortened by 0 bases and J by 7 bases, with 6 bases between the two germline ends. Germline loops: CDR1 GTSNPN, CDR2 SVGIG (reference sequence). CDR3 size: 11 residues. In the original analysis: Estimation of nucleated cell counts relied on the amplification of reference gene primers. TCRdb's table, derived via immunoSEQ multiplex PCR, lists solely in-frame clones and lacks some. That table gives V, J and clone size, and the DNA gave D and trimming. The sample gives 55,000 to 65,000 clones, over 80% of which show up once; approximately 10% is in the top ten. Patients at the Seattle site were enrolled during active infection and followed longitudinally.

The chain uses TRBV30 and TRBJ1-1; possible D gene TRBD1, 6 bases. Sequenced input: peripheral blood. This sequence was found in a man aged 25-45 years with COVID-19, enrolled during active disease. The CDR3 sequence is CAWSVGGEAFF. The CDR3 DNA follows: TGTGCCTGGAGTGTAGGGGGTGAAGCTTTCTTT.